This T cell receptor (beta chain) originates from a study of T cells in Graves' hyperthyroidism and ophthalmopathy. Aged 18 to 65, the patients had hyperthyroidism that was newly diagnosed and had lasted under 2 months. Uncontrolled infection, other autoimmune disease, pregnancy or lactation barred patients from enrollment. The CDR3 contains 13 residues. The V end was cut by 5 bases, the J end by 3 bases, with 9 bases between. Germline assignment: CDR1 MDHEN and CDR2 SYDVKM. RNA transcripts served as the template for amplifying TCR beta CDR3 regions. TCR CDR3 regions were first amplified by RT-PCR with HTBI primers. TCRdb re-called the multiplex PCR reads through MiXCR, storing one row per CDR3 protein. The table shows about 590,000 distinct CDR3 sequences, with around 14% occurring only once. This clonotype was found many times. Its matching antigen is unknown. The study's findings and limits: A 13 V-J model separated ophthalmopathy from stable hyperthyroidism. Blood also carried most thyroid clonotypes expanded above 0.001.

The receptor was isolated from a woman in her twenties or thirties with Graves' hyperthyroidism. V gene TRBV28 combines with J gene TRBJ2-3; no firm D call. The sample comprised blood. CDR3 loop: CASSPSITDTQYF. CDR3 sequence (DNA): TGTGCCAGCAGTCCCTCAATAACAGATACGCAGTATTTT.